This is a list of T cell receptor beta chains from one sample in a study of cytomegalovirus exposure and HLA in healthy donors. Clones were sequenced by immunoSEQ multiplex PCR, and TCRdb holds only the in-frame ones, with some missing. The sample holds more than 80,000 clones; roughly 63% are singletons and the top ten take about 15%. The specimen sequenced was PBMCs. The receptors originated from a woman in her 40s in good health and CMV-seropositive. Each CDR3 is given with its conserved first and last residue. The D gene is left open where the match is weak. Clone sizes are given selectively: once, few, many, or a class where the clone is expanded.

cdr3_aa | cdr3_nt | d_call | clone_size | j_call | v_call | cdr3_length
CASSLRAPPGGYEQYF | TGTGCCAGCAGCCTTCGGGCACCCCCGGGCGGGTACGAGCAGTACTTC | - | - | TRBJ2-7 | TRBV7-6 | 16
CASSPLWTSGNPRVEAQYF | TGCGCCAGCAGCCCACTGTGGACTAGCGGGAATCCCCGAGTCGAAGCCCAGTACTTC | TRBD2 | - | TRBJ2-5 | TRBV4-1 | 19
CASNGAYTNTGELFF | TGTGCCAGTAATGGGGCATATACGAACACCGGGGAGCTGTTTTTT | - | - | TRBJ2-2 | TRBV2 | 15
CASSEPGNGGLSYEQYF | TGCGCCAGCAGTGAGCCCGGGAATGGAGGGTTATCCTACGAGCAGTACTTC | - | once | TRBJ2-7 | TRBV10-1 | 17
CASSESYSSSYSNQPQHF | TGTGCCAGCAGTGAAAGTTACAGCAGTTCGTATAGCAATCAGCCCCAGCATTTT | - | few | TRBJ1-5 | TRBV6-1 | 18
CASSPRAGQGAYEQYF | TGCGCCAGCAGCCCCCGGGCCGGACAGGGGGCCTACGAGCAGTACTTC | TRBD1 | - | TRBJ2-7 | TRBV4-3 | 16
CTSSLGTSGPSYNEQFF | TGCACCAGCAGCCTCGGGACTAGCGGGCCTTCCTACAATGAGCAGTTCTTC | - | - | TRBJ2-1 | TRBV1 | 17
CASSSGQGNPLGNQPQHF | TGTGCCAGCAGCTCGGGACAGGGGAATCCACTGGGCAATCAGCCCCAGCATTTT | TRBD1 | - | TRBJ1-5 | TRBV7-9 | 18
CASSTWDRQNEKLFF | TGTGCCAGCAGTACCTGGGACAGACAGAATGAAAAACTGTTTTTT | TRBD1 | - | TRBJ1-4 | TRBV28 | 15
CASSQVWTGNTIYF | TGTGCCAGCAGCCAAGTTTGGACAGGAAACACCATATATTTT | - | once | TRBJ1-3 | TRBV14 | 14
CASSNGQGYNSPLHF | TGTGCCAGCAGTAACGGACAGGGGTACAATTCACCCCTCCACTTT | TRBD1 | - | TRBJ1-6 | TRBV6-6 | 15